The 14 T cell receptor beta chains below come from one sample, sequenced in a study of T cells in Graves' hyperthyroidism and ophthalmopathy. There were TCR beta CDR3 regions amplified from RNA transcripts. When the TCR CDR3 underwent first-round RT-PCR, the HTBI primer set was used. One entry per CDR3 protein results from TCRdb running MiXCR on the multiplex PCR reads. This table has over 300,000 distinct CDR3 sequences, approximately 14% appearing once. Input material: blood. These receptors all come from a woman in her sixties with Graves' hyperthyroidism.

This clonotype was observed at least ten times. This chain connects TRBV7-3 to TRBJ2-2, with D perhaps given as TRBD1 or TRBD2 (5 bases each). The ends were cut back, 6 bases at V and 0 bases at J, with 17 bases in the middle. CDR3 length: 17 residues. The germline gives CDR1 SGHTA, CDR2 FQGTGA. Written as DNA, the CDR3 is TGTGCCAGCAGATCATCGACAGAGGGACCGAACACCGGGGAGCTGTTTTTT. Protein sequence: CASRSSTEGPNTGELFF.

This sequence joins TRBV9 and TRBJ2-3; D remains unclear. This CDR3 spans 13 amino acids. Germline lookup yields CDR1 SGDLS and CDR2 YYNGEE. V was cut by 3 bases and J by 5 bases, with 10 bases left in between. In DNA, the CDR3 is TGTGCCAGCAGCGCCCTCGACGGAGATACGCAGTATTTT. Translating gives CASSALDGDTQYF.

This clonotype was recorded at least ten times. The chain recombines TRBV5-1 with TRBJ2-1, with TRBD1 matching 9 bases. The CDR3 sequence is 15 residues long. Germline-derived CDR1 and CDR2 are SGHRS and YFSETQ. The J segment lost 4 bases and the V segment lost 4 bases, leaving 6 bases of the junction unmatched. The CDR3 DNA reads TGCGCCAGCAGCCCGGGGGGACAGGGATACAATGAGCAGTTCTTC. The encoded protein is CASSPGGQGYNEQFF.

This clonotype showed up many times. The chain couples TRBV28 to TRBJ2-7, with D uncertain. Germline values: CDR1 MDHEN, CDR2 SYDVKM. Trimming shortened V by 4 bases and J by 0 bases, and 4 bases separated the two germline ends. The CDR3 runs to 12 residues. Here the CDR3 reads CASSWSSYEQYF. CDR3 DNA: TGTGCCAGCAGTTGGAGCTCCTACGAGCAGTACTTC.

Ten or more counts support this clonotype. The genes are TRBV24-1 and TRBJ2-1, with no clear D. In germline, CDR1 is KGHDR, CDR2 SFDVKD. V lost 1 base and J 4 bases, leaving 4 bases between the germline ends. The CDR3 runs 13 residues. The CDR3 DNA follows: TGTGCCACCAGTGATTTCCCATACAATGAGCAGTTCTTC. Amino acid sequence: CATSDFPYNEQFF.

To note about this clonotype: Being one base from a much bigger clone, this may be a read error. The V gene is TRBV20-1, the J gene TRBJ2-1; TRBD2 aligns across 8 bases. CDR3 length: 16 residues. V lost 1 base to trimming and J lost 3 bases; unmatched junction nucleotides: 8. Germline V gene data show CDR1 as DFQATT and CDR2 as SNEGSKA (reference sequence). CDR3 sequence (DNA): TGCAGTGCTAGAGGTTCGGATAGCGGGATCTACAATGAGCAGTTCTTC. Protein sequence: CSARGSDSGIYNEQFF.

The V gene is TRBV18, the J gene TRBJ2-2, with TRBD2 matching 8 bases. Germline V gene data show CDR1 as KGHSH and CDR2 as LQKENI. V shed 5 bases, J shed 4 bases, and the junction held 9 bases outside the gene matches. The CDR3 has 16 residues. The CDR3 region is CASSSSSGSTTGELFF. The DNA for the CDR3 is TGTGCCAGCTCATCATCCAGCGGGAGCACCACCGGGGAGCTGTTTTTT.

This clonotype was counted ten times or more. CDR3 DNA sequence: TGTGCCAGCAGTTTTAGGCGAAAGCCAGATACGCAGTATTTT. Translated, it gives CASSFRRKPDTQYF. V is TRBV28 and J is TRBJ2-3; D unclear. Germline V lookup: CDR1 MDHEN, CDR2 SYDVKM. The CDR3 loop spans 14 amino acids. Trimming left V 3 bases short and J 4 bases short, with 11 bases between.

The gene calls are TRBV3-1 and TRBJ2-5, with 9 bases aligning to TRBD1. CDR3 length equals 15 residues. Germline-derived CDR1 and CDR2 are LGHDT and YNNKEL (reference sequence). V was pared by 6 bases and J by 3 bases, with 8 bases of the junction left unmatched. This chain's CDR3 is CASRQGAGGKETQYF. CDR3 in DNA: TGTGCCAGCAGACAGGGGGCTGGGGGAAAAGAGACCCAGTACTTC.

The chain joins TRBV28 to TRBJ2-3; 8 bases align to TRBD2. This CDR3 comprises 18 residues. Germline loops: CDR1 MDHEN, CDR2 SYDVKM. V dropped 7 bases and J dropped 1; count of bases not matched to a gene: 16. Here the CDR3 DNA reads TGTGCCAGCACCCAAAACCCAGCGGGAGTAATGGGCACAGATACGCAGTATTTT. Its protein is CASTQNPAGVMGTDTQYF.

This clonotype was observed at least ten times. J is TRBJ1-1 and V is TRBV18; D is unclear. Trimming pared 0 bases from V and 1 base from J, leaving 6 bases between. This CDR3 comprises 14 residues. Germline V gives CDR1 KGHSH, CDR2 LQKENI. CDR3 sequence (DNA): TGTGCCAGCTCACCACCGGCTGGGAACACTGAAGCTTTCTTT. Its translation is CASSPPAGNTEAFF.

This clonotype appeared many times. The CDR3 coding sequence is TGTGCCAGCCGGAAGACTAGCGCCCCAACCTACGAGCAGTACTTC. Encoded protein: CASRKTSAPTYEQYF. The chain links TRBV11-2 to TRBJ2-7; 8 nucleotides match TRBD2. CDR1 is SGHAT, CDR2 FQNNGV, per germline. V lost 8 bases and J lost 2; bases outside the gene matches: 11. The CDR3 consists of 15 residues.

The rearrangement uses TRBV11-3 and TRBJ2-7; 7 bases align to TRBD2. Germline-derived CDR1 and CDR2 are SGHNT and YENEEA. The V segment lost 1 base and the J segment 7 bases; nucleotides outside the gene matches: 13. The CDR3 runs to 16 residues. CDR3 sequence: CASSLAGGSPPSEQYF. CDR3 nucleotide sequence: TGTGCCAGCAGCTTAGCTGGCGGGAGTCCCCCCTCTGAGCAGTACTTC.

This clonotype was observed at least ten times. This chain links TRBV18 with TRBJ1-1; no clear D. Germline-derived CDR1 and CDR2 are KGHSH and LQKENI. With 2 bases removed from V and 4 bases from J, the gap between germline ends came to 11 bases. This CDR3 contains 14 residues. CDR3 nucleotide sequence: TGTGCCAGCTCACCAAGCCCCGACCCCACTGAAGCTTTCTTT. This encodes CASSPSPDPTEAFF.